The 17 T cell receptor beta chains below come from one sample, sequenced in a study of Ad26.COV2.S vaccination and SARS-CoV-2 variants. Specified treatment: around 19 received Ad26.COV2.S at low or high dose, single or two shots; roughly five received placebo; per-sample allocation not given. Collection of the samples took place on day 63 after the first injection of vaccine or placebo. The table came from immunoSEQ multiplex PCR; TCRdb's copy has only in-frame clones and leaves some out. Of hundreds of thousands of clones listed, about 89% are singletons. The sequencing used peripheral blood, collected in a trial of Ad26.COV2.S vaccine versus placebo. The receptors stem from a person aged 18 to 59 who received the Ad26.COV2.S COVID-19 vaccine or a placebo.

The chain has TRBV7-2 and TRBJ1-6, with D unresolved. Germline V gene data show CDR1 as SGHTA and CDR2 as FQGNSA. The CDR3 covers 13 residues. The ends were cut back, 4 bases at V and 9 bases at J, with 10 bases in the middle. In DNA, the CDR3 is TGTGCCAGCAGCTCCAGTAGAAGTTCACCCCTCCACTTT. Translating gives CASSSSRSSPLHF. The variable domain in full, completed from reference TRBV7-2 and TRBJ1-6, reads GAGVSQSPSNKVTEKGKDVELRCDPISGHTALYWYRQSLGQGLEFLIYFQGNSAPDKSGLPSDRFSAERTGGSVSTLTIQRTQQEDSAVYLCASSSSRSSPLHFGNGTRLTVT.

This chain links TRBV11-2 with TRBJ1-1; D is undetermined. The CDR3 contains 15 residues. Germline V gives CDR1 SGHAT, CDR2 FQNNGV. Trimming removed 1 base at V and 1 base at J, with 10 bases between. DNA of the CDR3: TGTGCCAGCAGCTTAGTTTACTCAGAGAACACTGAAGCTTTCTTT. Amino acids: CASSLVYSENTEAFF.

The CDR3 region has the DNA TGTGCCGTATCGGGCGCGAGACAGAACACTGAAGCTTTCTTT. Translation: CAVSGARQNTEAFF. The rearrangement joins TRBV6-5 to TRBJ1-1; no firm D call. The V gene's germline CDR1 is MNHEY and CDR2 SVGAGI. The CDR3 spans 14 residues. V lost 11 bases and J 1 base, leaving 17 bases between the germline ends.

This chain connects TRBV5-1 to TRBJ2-7, with 8 positions matching TRBD1. V was clipped by 1 base and J by 5 bases; unmatched bases: 11. The CDR3 length is 16 residues. Germline V CDR1 and CDR2: SGHRS, YFSETQ. Written as DNA, the CDR3 is TGCGCCAGCAGCTTGAGAGGGCCGTCAGGGGGCGACGAGCAGTACTTC. Residues: CASSLRGPSGGDEQYF.

The rearrangement uses TRBV3-1 (or the pseudogene TRBV3-2) and TRBJ1-2; no reliable D call. Germline V gene sequence: CDR1 LGHDT, CDR2 YNNKEL (reference sequence). Trimming left V 0 bases short and J 7 bases short, with 12 bases between. The CDR3 has 14 amino acids. The DNA of the CDR3 is TGTGCCAGCAGCCAAGAACCCCAATCTAGTGGCTACACCTTC. Its protein product is CASSQEPQSSGYTF.

This clone was found once. V is TRBV18 and J is TRBJ1-2; TRBD1 matches at 7 bases. Per the germline V gene, CDR1 is KGHSH and CDR2 is LQKENI. With V trimmed by 0 bases and J by 8 bases, 3 bases remained unmatched. This CDR3 has 13 residues. The CDR3 reads CASSPPEGAGYTF. The CDR3 DNA sequence: TGTGCCAGCTCACCACCGGAGGGGGCGGGCTACACCTTC. The full variable domain, completed using reference TRBV18 and TRBJ1-2, is NAGVMQNPRHLVRRRGQEARLRCSPMKGHSHVYWYRQLPEEGLKFMVYLQKENIIDESGMPKERFSAEFPKEGPSILRIQQVVRGDSAAYFCASSPPEGAGYTFGSGTRLTVV.

The rearrangement uses TRBV7-9 and TRBJ1-1, with no clear D. The V gene's germline CDR1 is SEHNR and CDR2 FQNEAQ (reference sequence). The CDR3 has 13 residues. The V end was cut by 8 bases, the J end by 0 bases, with 10 bases between. CDR3 sequence (DNA): TGTGCCAGCGGAAGAGCCATGAACACTGAAGCTTTCTTT. Amino acids: CASGRAMNTEAFF.

This clone was counted once. The sample holds other DNA sequences that translate to the same CDR3. This chain uses TRBV7-9 with TRBJ1-5; D is uncertain. Germline assignment: CDR1 SEHNR and CDR2 FQNEAQ (reference sequence). V was pared by 5 bases and J by 0 bases, with 5 bases between. The CDR3 sequence is 13 residues long. The CDR3 loop is CASSLNSNQPQHF. In nucleotides, the CDR3 is TGTGCCAGCAGCCTTAATAGCAATCAGCCCCAGCATTTT.

The chain links TRBV3-1 (or the pseudogene TRBV3-2) to TRBJ2-7, with D possibly matching TRBD1 (6 bases). Trimming cost V 0 bases and J 9 bases, with 15 bases left between them. The CDR3 runs 14 residues. Germline-derived CDR1 and CDR2 are LGHDT and YNNKEL (reference sequence). Here the CDR3 reads CASSQETGTLGQYF. The CDR3 region has the DNA TGTGCCAGCAGCCAAGAAACAGGGACGCTCGGGCAGTACTTC.

The gene calls are TRBV5-4 and TRBJ1-3, with a weak D call TRBD1 (5 bases). The germline gives CDR1 SGHNT, CDR2 YYREEE (reference sequence). CDR3 length equals 14 residues. Trimming left V 4 bases short and J 4 bases short, with 12 bases between. This CDR3 is CASSRDSIGNTIYF. DNA for the CDR3: TGTGCCAGCAGCCGTGACAGTATCGGAAACACCATATATTTT.

The gene calls are TRBV6-1 and TRBJ1-3; D is uncertain. Germline assignment: CDR1 MNHNS and CDR2 SASEGT. V lost 1 base to trimming and J lost 0 bases, with 7 bases between them. The CDR3 totals 15 residues. The CDR3 region has the DNA TGTGCCAGCAGTGAAGGCAGTAGCTCTGGAAACACCATATATTTT. Translated: CASSEGSSSGNTIYF.

The rearrangement joins TRBV4-1 to TRBJ2-2, with TRBD1 matching 8 bases. The V gene end was trimmed by 4 bases and the J gene end by 2 bases; junction bases not matched to a gene: 12. The CDR3 totals 18 residues. Germline CDR1 is MGHRA and CDR2 is YSYEKL. Here the CDR3 DNA reads TGCGCCAGCAGCCTCCCAGAAACGGGACAGGTCAACACCGGGGAGCTGTTTTTT. Protein sequence: CASSLPETGQVNTGELFF.

This chain joins TRBV3-1 (or the pseudogene TRBV3-2) and TRBJ1-1; 9 bases map to TRBD1. CDR1 is LGHDT, CDR2 YNNKEL, per germline (reference sequence). Germline trimming cut 4 bases from V and 5 bases from J; bases unmatched to any gene: 5. The CDR3 is made up of 14 amino acids. The CDR3 sequence is CASSRNRGLTEAFF. CDR3 in DNA: TGTGCCAGCAGCCGAAACAGGGGGCTGACTGAAGCTTTCTTT.

This sequence joins TRBV5-1 and TRBJ1-6; the D gene is possibly TRBD1 (5 bases). The V end lost 1 base, the J end lost 10 bases, and 15 bases lay between the germline ends. This CDR3 is built from 15 residues. From germline, CDR1 is SGHRS and CDR2 YFSETQ. The CDR3 DNA is TGCGCCAGCAGCTTGTGGTTTGGGACCGACTCACCCCTCCACTTT. This gives the protein CASSLWFGTDSPLHF.

The chain couples TRBV28 to TRBJ2-2; 10 bases map to TRBD1. J was trimmed by 0 bases and V by 3 bases; bases with no gene match: 7. CDR3 length equals 18 residues. The germline V gene has CDR1 MDHEN and CDR2 SYDVKM. As DNA, the CDR3 is TGTGCCAGCAGTTTCCGACAGGGGGCACTCGCGAACACCGGGGAGCTGTTTTTT. Protein sequence: CASSFRQGALANTGELFF.

V gene TRBV7-3 combines with J gene TRBJ2-2, with a possible D match to TRBD1 (5 bases). Germline V gives CDR1 SGHTA, CDR2 FQGTGA. V was clipped by 5 bases and J by 1 base, with 14 bases between them. The CDR3 contains 16 residues. CDR3 DNA sequence: TGTGCCAGCAGCCGGACACCCTCCCTGAACACCGGGGAGCTGTTTTTT. Protein: CASSRTPSLNTGELFF.

The CDR3 loop reads CASSWDSYTGELFF. The CDR3 bases are TGCGCCAGCAGCTGGGACAGTTACACCGGGGAGCTGTTTTTT. The chain is built from TRBV5-1 and TRBJ2-2, with TRBD1 identical over 7 bases. CDR3 size: 14 residues. J gave up 3 bases and V 3 bases, and 2 bases lay outside the gene matches. Germline CDR1 is SGHRS and CDR2 is YFSETQ.